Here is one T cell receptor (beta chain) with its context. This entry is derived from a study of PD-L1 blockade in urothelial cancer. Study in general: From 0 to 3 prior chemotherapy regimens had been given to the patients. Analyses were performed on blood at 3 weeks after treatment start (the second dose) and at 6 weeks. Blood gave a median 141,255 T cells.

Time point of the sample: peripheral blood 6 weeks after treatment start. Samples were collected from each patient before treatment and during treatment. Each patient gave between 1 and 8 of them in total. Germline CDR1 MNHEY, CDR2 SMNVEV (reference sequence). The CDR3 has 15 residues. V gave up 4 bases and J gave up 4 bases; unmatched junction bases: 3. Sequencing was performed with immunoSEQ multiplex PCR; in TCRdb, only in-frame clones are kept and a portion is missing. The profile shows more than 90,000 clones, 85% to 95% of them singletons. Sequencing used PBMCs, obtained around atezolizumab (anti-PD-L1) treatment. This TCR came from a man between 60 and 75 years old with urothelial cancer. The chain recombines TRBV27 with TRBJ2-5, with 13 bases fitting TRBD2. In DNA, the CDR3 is TGTGCCAGCAGTTGGGGGACTAGCGGGACAGAGACCCAGTACTTC. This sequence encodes CASSWGTSGTETQYF.